Listed below are T cell receptor beta chains from one sample, sequenced in a study of blood T cells in healthy people across ages. TCRdb re-derived calls from the 5' RACE reads in MiXCR, one entry per CDR3 protein. This sample has nearly 1 million distinct CDR3 sequences, with about 53% found just once. Sequencing was done on a sample of blood. All receptors come from a woman in her sixties in good health. Each CDR3 is given with its conserved first and last residue. Each record gives: D gene, V gene, clone size, J gene, CDR3 DNA, CDR3 protein. The D gene is left open where the match is weak. Where a row states a size, it is once, few, many or the class of an expanded clone; other rows omit it.

TRBD2,TRBV15,NA,TRBJ2-3,TGTGCCACCAGCAGCGCTAGCGGGGCGGCCGGAGATACGCAGTATTTT,CATSSASGAAGDTQYF
NA,TRBV5-1,NA,TRBJ2-5,TGCGCCAGCCTGAGGGCAGGGCTAAAAGAGACCCAGTACTTC,CASLRAGLKETQYF
NA,TRBV29-1,NA,TRBJ2-3,TGCAGCGTTGTACAGGGCTTGGATACGCAGTATTTT,CSVVQGLDTQYF
NA,TRBV2,NA,TRBJ2-3,TGTGCCAGCAGTTACCGGGACTCCCTTTGGTATTTT,CASSYRDSLWYF
TRBD2,TRBV13,once,TRBJ2-1,TGTGCCAGCAGCGACCCGGGACTAGCGGCTGTCAATGAGCAGTTCTTC,CASSDPGLAAVNEQFF
NA,TRBV12-5,few,TRBJ1-2,TGTGCTAGTGGTGGAACAGGCGTCTATGGCTACACCTTC,CASGGTGVYGYTF
NA,TRBV4-1,NA,TRBJ1-2,TGCGCCAGCAGCCAAGGTCAGGGTGTCGATGGCTACACCTTC,CASSQGQGVDGYTF
NA,TRBV6-2/TRBV6-3,NA,TRBJ2-6,TGTGCCAGCAGTTACGCCCTCCTCTCTGGGGCCAACGTCCTGACTTTC,CASSYALLSGANVLTF
NA,TRBV29-1,few,TRBJ2-2,TGCAGCGTTTTTACACCGAACACCGGGGAGCTGTTTTTT,CSVFTPNTGELFF
TRBD2,TRBV7-2,NA,TRBJ2-1,TGTGCCAGCAGCCAAGCGGGGGACCACAATGAGCAGTTCTTC,CASSQAGDHNEQFF
TRBD2,TRBV4-1,few,TRBJ2-7,TGCGCCAGCAGCCAAGTTGGGCGGGGGTCAGACGAGCAGTACTTC,CASSQVGRGSDEQYF
NA,TRBV2,many,TRBJ2-7,TGTGCCAGCGGGGTCGACAATTCCATCGACGAGCAGTACTTC,CASGVDNSIDEQYF
TRBD2,TRBV7-2,NA,TRBJ2-4,TGTGCCAGTACGGCCAATATTGGGACTAGAGGCGAGCGGTACTTC,CASTANIGTRGERYF
TRBD1,TRBV11-2,few,TRBJ2-7,TGTGCCAGCAGCGAGAGTGGGACAGGGAACTACGAGCAGTACTTC,CASSESGTGNYEQYF
NA,TRBV24-1,few,TRBJ2-1,TGTGCCACCAGTGATCATGGTCTAGCGAACCCCCCCAACTACAATGAGCAGTTCTTC,CATSDHGLANPPNYNEQFF
NA,TRBV7-9,NA,TRBJ2-5,TGTGCCAGCAGCTTTAGGTCGGAGACCCAGTACTTC,CASSFRSETQYF
TRBD2,TRBV7-8,NA,TRBJ2-7,TGTGCCAGCAGCCCCCTGGCGGGAGGGTTTGCGGAGCAGTACTTC,CASSPLAGGFAEQYF
TRBD2,TRBV27,once,TRBJ2-7,TGTGCCAGCAGTTTATCGACGGGAGGTTTGGGCGAGCAGTACTTC,CASSLSTGGLGEQYF
NA,TRBV5-1,few,TRBJ2-7,TGCGCCAGCAGCTTGGGGGCTGGCGAAATTGCAAGCTCCTACGAGCAGTACTTC,CASSLGAGEIASSYEQYF
NA,TRBV6-6,NA,TRBJ2-3,TGTGCCAGCAGTTACGGGGTGGAGCAGTATTTT,CASSYGVEQYF
NA,TRBV28,NA,TRBJ1-2,TGTGCCAGCAGCCTCCAGGCAGACGATGGCTACACCTTC,CASSLQADDGYTF
NA,TRBV6-2/TRBV6-3,NA,TRBJ1-2,TGTGCCACCAATCGGGGGAACAACTATGGCTACACCTTC,CATNRGNNYGYTF
NA,TRBV6-5,NA,TRBJ2-7,TGTGCCAGCAGTTACGAGGGGGGAGGGCCTTACGAGCAGTACTTC,CASSYEGGGPYEQYF
TRBD2,TRBV15,once,TRBJ2-7,TGTGCCACCAGCAGGCGGACTAGCTACGAGCAGTACTTC,CATSRRTSYEQYF
NA,TRBV11-2,few,TRBJ2-3,TGTGCCAGCAGCCCCCGTGGAGCGGACACAGATACGCAGTATTTT,CASSPRGADTDTQYF
NA,TRBV11-2,few,TRBJ1-2,TGTGCCAGCAGCCCCATTGGGTTGGCGAGTCGCGGTGGCTACACCTTC,CASSPIGLASRGGYTF
NA,TRBV30,NA,TRBJ2-5,TGTGCCTGGAGTGGTACTAACGAGACCCAGTACTTC,CAWSGTNETQYF
TRBD1,TRBV25-1,few,TRBJ2-7,TGTGCCAGCGGGGACAGGGTGATTGGCGAGCAGTACTTC,CASGDRVIGEQYF
NA,TRBV15,NA,TRBJ2-7,TGTGCCACCAGCAGAGATCTTTCGAGGGCCTACGAGCAGTACTTC,CATSRDLSRAYEQYF
NA,TRBV20-1,NA,TRBJ2-1,TGCAGTGCTAGAGATTGGGCGGGATTGAGGTACAATGAGCAGTTCTTC,CSARDWAGLRYNEQFF
TRBD2,TRBV7-9,NA,TRBJ2-2,TGTGCCAGCAGCTTACCTGGGACTAGCGGGTTTACCGGGGAGCTGTTTTTT,CASSLPGTSGFTGELFF
TRBD1,TRBV7-2,NA,TRBJ2-5,TGTGCCAGCAGCTTAGGTTTGACAGGGGGTCGTGAGACCCAGTACTTC,CASSLGLTGGRETQYF
NA,TRBV7-2,NA,TRBJ2-5,TGTGCCAGCAGCCCTGGGAGGCTTTCGGAGACCCAGTACTTC,CASSPGRLSETQYF
NA,TRBV4-1,NA,TRBJ1-4,TGCGCCAGCAGCCAAGAAAGGGCAACTAATGAAAAACTGTTTTTT,CASSQERATNEKLFF
NA,TRBV2,NA,TRBJ2-1,TGTGCCAGCAGTGATGCCCGGGTTTGGGCCTACAATGAGCAGTTCTTC,CASSDARVWAYNEQFF
NA,TRBV7-3,NA,TRBJ2-6,TGTGCCAGCAGCTTAGGTCTGTTGGGCTCTGGGGCCAACGTCCTGACTTTC,CASSLGLLGSGANVLTF
TRBD1,TRBV7-9,NA,TRBJ2-7,TGTGCCATCGACAGGGAATCCTACGAGCAGTACTTC,CAIDRESYEQYF
NA,TRBV24-1,once,TRBJ2-5,TGTGCCACCCCCTTAGGGATGGGAGAGACCCAGTACTTC,CATPLGMGETQYF
NA,TRBV24-1,few,TRBJ2-3,TGTGCCACCAGCCCGACGGTCAAAACGGGCTCGGATACGCAGTATTTT,CATSPTVKTGSDTQYF
NA,TRBV20-1,NA,TRBJ1-6,TGCAGTGCTCGGCGGGGGTTGGATTTACCCCTCCACTTT,CSARRGLDLPLHF
TRBD2,TRBV20-1,NA,TRBJ2-3,TGCAGTGCTTTCGGCGGGAGTGGTACAGATACGCAGTATTTT,CSAFGGSGTDTQYF
NA,TRBV20-1,NA,TRBJ1-4,TGCAGTGCCCGGGGGACGGATGGGGGACGGGAAAAACTGTTTTTT,CSARGTDGGREKLFF
NA,TRBV10-3,NA,TRBJ1-1,TGTGCCATCAGTGAGGTGGTGGGAGAGAACACTGAAGCTTTCTTT,CAISEVVGENTEAFF
TRBD2,TRBV20-1,NA,TRBJ2-3,TGCAGTGCTAGTCGGGGCGGGAGGGCCGAAAATACGCAGTATTTT,CSASRGGRAENTQYF
NA,TRBV29-1,few,TRBJ2-7,TGCAGCGTCGCTACAGGGTCGGCCACTACCGAGCAGTACTTC,CSVATGSATTEQYF
NA,TRBV2,NA,TRBJ2-2,TGTGCTATCCGGGCTAGGAGGGGGGACACCGGGGAGCTGTTTTTT,CAIRARRGDTGELFF
NA,TRBV6-2/TRBV6-3,NA,TRBJ2-6,TGTGCCAGCAGTAAAGGGGGAGGACACCCCTCTGGGGCCAACGTCCTGACTTTC,CASSKGGGHPSGANVLTF
NA,TRBV7-9,few,TRBJ1-5,TGTGCCAGCAGCTTAAGTCAGGGGAATCAGCCCCAGCATTTT,CASSLSQGNQPQHF
NA,TRBV27,NA,TRBJ1-5,TGTGCCAGCAGTTTCTCAGGAGAGGGCAATCAGCCCCAGCATTTT,CASSFSGEGNQPQHF
TRBD2,TRBV9,NA,TRBJ2-3,TGTGCCAGCAGCTCCCCGGCTAGCGGTTACACAGATACGCAGTATTTT,CASSSPASGYTDTQYF
NA,TRBV9,NA,TRBJ1-2,TGTGCTAGCAGCGCGACCGGAGAGACTCCTCGCTACACCTTC,CASSATGETPRYTF
NA,TRBV4-3,NA,TRBJ2-7,TGCGCCAGCAGCCAAAGGTTGGGCGAGCAGTACTTC,CASSQRLGEQYF
NA,TRBV7-8,NA,TRBJ2-5,TGTGCCAGCGCCCAAAAAATCGGACGGGCTGGATGGGAGACCCAGTACTTC,CASAQKIGRAGWETQYF